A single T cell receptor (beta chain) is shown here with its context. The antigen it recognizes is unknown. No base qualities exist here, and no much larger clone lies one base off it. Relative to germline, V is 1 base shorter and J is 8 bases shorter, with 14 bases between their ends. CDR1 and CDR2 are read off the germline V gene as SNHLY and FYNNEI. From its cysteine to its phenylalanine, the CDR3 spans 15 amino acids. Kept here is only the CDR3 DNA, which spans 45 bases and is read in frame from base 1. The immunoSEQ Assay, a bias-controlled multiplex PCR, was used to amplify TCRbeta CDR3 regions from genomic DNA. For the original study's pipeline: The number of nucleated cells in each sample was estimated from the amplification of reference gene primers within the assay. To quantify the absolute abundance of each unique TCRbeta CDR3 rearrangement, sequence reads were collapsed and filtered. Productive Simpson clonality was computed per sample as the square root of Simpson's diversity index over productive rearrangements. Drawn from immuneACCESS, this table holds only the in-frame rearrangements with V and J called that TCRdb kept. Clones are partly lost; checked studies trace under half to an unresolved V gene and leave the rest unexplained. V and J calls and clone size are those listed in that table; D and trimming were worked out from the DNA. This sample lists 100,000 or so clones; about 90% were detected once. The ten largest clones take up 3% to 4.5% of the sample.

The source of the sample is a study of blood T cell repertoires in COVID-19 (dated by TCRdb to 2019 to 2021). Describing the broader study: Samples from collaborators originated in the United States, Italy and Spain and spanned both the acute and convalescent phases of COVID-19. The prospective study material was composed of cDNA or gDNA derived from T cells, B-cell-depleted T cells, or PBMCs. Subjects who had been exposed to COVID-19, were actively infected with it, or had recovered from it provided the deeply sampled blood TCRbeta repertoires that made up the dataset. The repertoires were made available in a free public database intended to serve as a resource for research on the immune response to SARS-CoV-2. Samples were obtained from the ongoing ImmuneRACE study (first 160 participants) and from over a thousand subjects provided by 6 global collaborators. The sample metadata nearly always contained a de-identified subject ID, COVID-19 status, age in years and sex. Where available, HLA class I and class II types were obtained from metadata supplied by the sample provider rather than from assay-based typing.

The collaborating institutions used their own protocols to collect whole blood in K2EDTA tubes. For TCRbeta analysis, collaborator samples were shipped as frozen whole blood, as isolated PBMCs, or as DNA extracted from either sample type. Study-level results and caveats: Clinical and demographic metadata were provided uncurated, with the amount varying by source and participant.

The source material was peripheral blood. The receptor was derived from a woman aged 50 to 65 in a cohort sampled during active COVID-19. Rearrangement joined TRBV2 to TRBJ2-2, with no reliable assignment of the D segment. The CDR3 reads CASSEVRLGEGELFF. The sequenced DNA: TGTGCCAGCAGTGAAGTTAGACTCGGAGAGGGGGAGCTGTTTTTT.